The 32 T cell receptor beta chains in this list originate from one sample, sequenced in a study of blood T cell repertoires in COVID-19. TCRdb's table, derived via immunoSEQ multiplex PCR, lists solely in-frame clones and lacks some. The sample has about 80,000 clones; approximately 89% are singletons. The sample taken for sequencing was peripheral blood. These receptors originate from a woman older than 75 with acute or convalescent COVID-19.

The chain employs TRBV7-2 and TRBJ2-1; tentatively, D is TRBD1 (5 bases). The V gene's germline CDR1 is SGHTA and CDR2 FQGNSA. Deletions cut 4 bases from V and 1 base from J, with 8 bases between. The CDR3 runs to 14 residues. The CDR3 loop reads CASSSGHSYNEQFF. CDR3 DNA sequence: TGTGCCAGCAGCTCCGGACATTCCTACAATGAGCAGTTCTTC.

This chain links TRBV19 with TRBJ1-1, with D unclear. This CDR3 comprises 14 residues. Germline V lookup: CDR1 LNHDA, CDR2 SQIVND (reference sequence). V dropped 7 bases and J dropped 3 bases, with 15 bases sitting between them. For the CDR3, the DNA is TGTGCCAGTACGGGGAACATCGGGGACACTGAAGCTTTCTTT. Protein: CASTGNIGDTEAFF.

Written as DNA, the CDR3 is TGCGCCAGCAGCTTGGGAGGGTCGACTTCCACTGAAGCTTTCTTT. This codes for CASSLGGSTSTEAFF. The chain is built from TRBV5-1 and TRBJ1-1; no definite D call. This CDR3 is 15 amino acids long. The germline V gene has CDR1 SGHRS and CDR2 YFSETQ. V was pared by 0 bases and J by 4 bases, with 13 bases between.

The V and J genes are TRBV30 and TRBJ2-7, with 14 bases that match TRBD2. Germline CDR1 is GTSNPN and CDR2 is SVGIG (reference sequence). V shed 5 bases and J 0 bases; nucleotides not matched to a gene: 0. The CDR3 has 14 amino acids. The CDR3 loop reads CAWGTSGGSYEQYF. Here the CDR3 DNA reads TGTGCCTGGGGGACTAGCGGGGGCTCCTACGAGCAGTACTTC.

This rearrangement joins TRBV27 to TRBJ2-2, with 9 bases aligning to TRBD2. Trimming removed 6 bases from V and 1 base from J; junction bases left unmatched: 3. Germline lookup yields CDR1 MNHEY and CDR2 SMNVEV (reference sequence). There are 15 residues in the CDR3. The CDR3 DNA sequence: TGTGCCAGCAGGCTAGCGGGGTTGAACACCGGGGAGCTGTTTTTT. It encodes CASRLAGLNTGELFF.

The chain is built from TRBV2 and TRBJ1-5; D gene ambiguous. The CDR3 contains 15 residues. V dropped 6 bases and J dropped 0 bases, with 12 bases sitting between them. Germline CDR1 and CDR2: SNHLY and FYNNEI. The CDR3 DNA reads as TGTGCCAGCAGGGGGAGCTCCAATAGCAATCAGCCCCAGCATTTT. Its translation is CASRGSSNSNQPQHF. The whole variable domain, remainder taken from reference TRBV2 and TRBJ1-5, is EPEVTQTPSHQVTQMGQEVILRCVPISNHLYFYWYRQILGQKVEFLVSFYNNEISEKSEIFDDQFSVERPDGSNFTLKIRSTKLEDSAMYFCASRGSSNSNQPQHFGDGTRLSIL.

The chain joins TRBV2 to TRBJ1-5; the match to TRBD1 covers 10 bases. Germline trimming cut 6 bases from V and 4 bases from J; bases unmatched to any gene: 3. The CDR3 has 14 residues. Germline lookup yields CDR1 SNHLY and CDR2 FYNNEI. Written as DNA, the CDR3 is TGTGCCAGCAGCCGGGACAGGGGTAATCAGCCCCAGCATTTT. Translating gives CASSRDRGNQPQHF.

The gene calls are TRBV5-4 and TRBJ2-2, with 8 bases fitting TRBD2. CDR3 length: 16 amino acids. V shed 2 bases, J shed 3 bases, and the junction held 6 bases outside the gene matches. Germline assignment: CDR1 SGHNT and CDR2 YYREEE (reference sequence). The CDR3 DNA is TGTGCCAGCAGCTTCGGAGCGGGAGTAGACACCGGGGAGCTGTTTTTT. This encodes CASSFGAGVDTGELFF.

V and J are TRBV29-1 and TRBJ1-4; 8 bases map to TRBD1. Germline-derived CDR1 and CDR2 are SQVTM and ANQGSEA. The junction had 1 base not matched to a gene; V was cut back by 5 bases and J by 2 bases. The length of the CDR3 is 13 residues. The CDR3 loop reads CSVQGATNEKLFF. The CDR3 DNA reads as TGCAGCGTTCAGGGGGCGACTAATGAAAAACTGTTTTTT. The full variable domain, rest sourced from reference TRBV29-1 and TRBJ1-4, is SAVISQKPSRDICQRGTSLTIQCQVDSQVTMMFWYRQQPGQSLTLIATANQGSEATYESGFVIDKFPISRPNLTFSTLTVSNMSPEDSSIYLCSVQGATNEKLFFGSGTQLSVL.

V and J are TRBV3-1 (or the pseudogene TRBV3-2) and TRBJ1-2; no definite D call. The ends were cut back, 1 base at V and 8 bases at J, with 8 bases in the middle. CDR3 length: 12 residues. CDR1 and CDR2 (germline): LGHDT, YNNKEL (reference sequence). The CDR3 loop reads CASSQVGGGYTF. DNA for the CDR3: TGTGCCAGCAGCCAAGTTGGAGGAGGCTACACCTTC.

The chain couples TRBV6-5 to TRBJ1-5, with 10 bases fitting TRBD1. Per germline, CDR1 MNHEY and CDR2 SVGAGI. There are 14 residues in the CDR3. V shed 4 bases and J 8 bases; nucleotides not matched to a gene: 5. The CDR3 DNA is TGTGCCAGCAGTTTGGGACAGGGGAAGGAGCCCCAGCATTTT. It translates to CASSLGQGKEPQHF.

The rearrangement joins TRBV6-5 to TRBJ1-3; D not certain. Germline V gene lookup returns CDR1 MNHEY and CDR2 SVGAGI. The CDR3 loop spans 14 amino acids. Deletions cut 7 bases from V and 9 bases from J, with 19 bases between. The CDR3 DNA follows: TGTGCCAGCACCCCCAGTTCTTTGGGCGCCACCATATATTTT. The encoded protein is CASTPSSLGATIYF.

V and J are TRBV11-3 and TRBJ2-1, with D perhaps matching TRBD1 (6 bases). The V and J ends lost 0 bases and 10 bases respectively, with 7 bases between them. The CDR3 spans 12 residues. Germline V CDR1 and CDR2: SGHNT, YENEEA. CDR3 bases: TGTGCCAGCAGCTTAGAAGGGACAGAGCAGTTCTTC. Residues: CASSLEGTEQFF.

This clone showed up just once. The chain joins TRBV11-3 to TRBJ2-3; 7 bases map to TRBD2. The germline V gene has CDR1 SGHNT and CDR2 YENEEA. Trimming at V came to 5 bases and at J to 0 bases, leaving 8 bases not matched to a gene. The CDR3 covers 16 residues. The CDR3 is CASSPGGSGSTDTQYF. In DNA, the CDR3 is TGTGCCAGCAGCCCGGGGGGTAGCGGCAGCACAGATACGCAGTATTTT.

The rearrangement joins TRBV3-1 (or the pseudogene TRBV3-2) to TRBJ1-5; perhaps TRBD1 as D (5 bases). The CDR3 is made up of 14 amino acids. Germline assignment: CDR1 LGHDT and CDR2 YNNKEL (reference sequence). The V end lost 2 bases, the J end lost 6 bases, and 11 bases lay between the germline ends. CDR3 amino acids: CASSQLQDLQPQHF. The CDR3 nucleotides read TGTGCCAGCAGCCAACTACAGGACCTTCAGCCCCAGCATTTT.

The CDR3 nucleotides are TGCGCCAGCAGCACCGGGACTATTGCAGAAAAACTGTTTTTT. Translation: CASSTGTIAEKLFF. The genes are TRBV5-1 and TRBJ1-4, with D perhaps TRBD1 (5 bases). The CDR3 is made up of 14 amino acids. V dropped 4 bases and J dropped 8 bases, with 15 bases sitting between them. CDR1 SGHRS and CDR2 YFSETQ come from the germline V gene.

In its sample, this clone was seen once. The V and J genes are TRBV7-2 and TRBJ2-7; possible D gene TRBD2, 6 bases. CDR3 length equals 14 residues. Trimming removed 5 bases at V and 7 bases at J, with 18 bases between. The germline gives CDR1 SGHTA, CDR2 FQGNSA. CDR3 in DNA: TGTGCCAGCAGCCTCGCCCAACTAGCTGCGGAGCAGTACTTC. Protein product: CASSLAQLAAEQYF. Looking up the rest from reference TRBV7-2 and TRBJ2-7 gives the full variable domain: GAGVSQSPSNKVTEKGKDVELRCDPISGHTALYWYRQSLGQGLEFLIYFQGNSAPDKSGLPSDRFSAERTGGSVSTLTIQRTQQEDSAVYLCASSLAQLAAEQYFGPGTRLTVT.

The chain joins TRBV7-8 to TRBJ1-2; perhaps TRBD1 as D (5 bases). The germline gives CDR1 SGHVS, CDR2 FQNEAQ. V was shortened by 3 bases and J by 2 bases, with 7 bases between the two germline ends. The CDR3 runs to 13 residues. CDR3: CASSLDTNYGYTF. The CDR3 nucleotides are TGTGCCAGCAGCTTGGACACAAACTATGGCTACACCTTC.

The chain combines TRBV19 with TRBJ2-7; D unresolved. The CDR3 length is 13 residues. Germline CDR1 and CDR2: LNHDA and SQIVND (reference sequence). V was pared by 3 bases and J by 2 bases, with 8 bases between. The CDR3 sequence: CASSIQVAYEQYF. The CDR3 bases are TGTGCCAGTAGTATTCAGGTGGCCTACGAGCAGTACTTC.

This chain connects TRBV28 to TRBJ1-5; possibly TRBD1 for D (5 bases). Trimming removed 8 bases from V and 5 bases from J, with 16 bases in between. The CDR3 has 14 amino acids. CDR1 and CDR2 (germline): MDHEN, SYDVKM. CDR3 DNA: TGTGCCAGCGCCCGGGGCGGGGTATATCAGCCCCAGCATTTT. Translating it yields CASARGGVYQPQHF.

The chain employs TRBV6-2 or TRBV6-3 and TRBJ1-2; D is unclear. The germline gives CDR1 MNHEY, CDR2 SVGEGT. V lost 5 bases to trimming and J lost 7 bases, with 8 bases between them. The CDR3 is 11 amino acids. CDR3 sequence (DNA): TGTGCCAGCAGTCATACTGGTGGCTACACCTTC. It codes for CASSHTGGYTF.

This chain links TRBV2 with TRBJ1-2, with 11 bases that match TRBD1. J gave up 4 bases and V 6 bases, and 7 bases lay outside the gene matches. The CDR3 has 15 amino acids. The germline gives CDR1 SNHLY, CDR2 FYNNEI. CDR3 in amino acids: CASRDGQGAGYGYTF. The CDR3 DNA reads TGTGCCAGCAGGGATGGACAGGGGGCGGGCTATGGCTACACCTTC.

V gene TRBV3-1 (or the pseudogene TRBV3-2) combines with J gene TRBJ1-3; D is possibly TRBD1 (5 bases). The V gene lost 0 bases and the J gene lost 9 bases, with 18 bases spanning the gap. Germline loops: CDR1 LGHDT, CDR2 YNNKEL (reference sequence). CDR3 size: 16 residues. Here the CDR3 reads CASSQDRGTTTGTIYF. Here the CDR3 DNA reads TGTGCCAGCAGCCAAGATCGGGGGACCACGACGGGCACCATATATTTT.

The chain uses TRBV9 and TRBJ2-3; 7 positions match TRBD1. Looked up from germline, CDR1 is SGDLS and CDR2 is YYNGEE. Trimming cost V 7 bases and J 5 bases; bases outside gene matches: 7. This CDR3 is 13 amino acids long. CDR3 nucleotides: TGTGCCAGCGGGGACAGTCGAGAAGATACGCAGTATTTT. Protein sequence: CASGDSREDTQYF.

The chain uses TRBV5-4 and TRBJ2-1; D not resolved. Germline loops: CDR1 SGHNT, CDR2 YYREEE (reference sequence). V lost 4 bases to trimming and J lost 5 bases, with 16 bases between them. The CDR3 is 15 residues long. The CDR3: CASSPPPRVDNEQFF. The CDR3 DNA reads as TGTGCCAGCAGCCCCCCCCCACGCGTGGACAATGAGCAGTTCTTC.

This sequence joins TRBV9 and TRBJ1-3; no firm D call. Looked up from germline, CDR1 is SGDLS and CDR2 is YYNGEE. The V end lost 0 bases, the J end lost 4 bases, and 8 bases lay between the germline ends. CDR3 length: 14 residues. The CDR3 DNA is TGTGCCAGCAGCGTAGGGGTAGCAGGAAACACCATATATTTT. This sequence encodes CASSVGVAGNTIYF.

This clone was observed once. This chain connects TRBV18 to TRBJ1-5, with D unclear. The germline V gene encodes CDR1 KGHSH and CDR2 LQKENI. This CDR3 has 14 amino acids. V lost 0 bases and J lost 6, with 9 bases in between. For the CDR3, the DNA is TGTGCCAGCTCACCACCGGAGACCTCTCAGCCCCAGCATTTT. Residues: CASSPPETSQPQHF.

Notes on this clone: This sample includes further DNA sequences coding for the same CDR3. The chain recombines TRBV7-2 with TRBJ1-5; 9 bases match TRBD1. J gave up 7 bases and V 5 bases, and 9 bases lay outside the gene matches. The CDR3 extends over 15 amino acids. CDR1 and CDR2 (germline): SGHTA, FQGNSA. CDR3 sequence reads: CASSIDRGSVQPQHF. The CDR3 bases are TGTGCCAGCAGCATAGACAGGGGGTCTGTACAGCCCCAGCATTTT.

The chain carries TRBV19 and TRBJ2-5, with TRBD1 identical over 7 bases. With V trimmed by 7 bases and J by 6 bases, 11 bases remained unmatched. The CDR3 extends over 14 amino acids. The germline CDR1 and CDR2 sequences are LNHDA and SQIVND (reference sequence). CDR3 nucleotide sequence: TGTGCCAGTACCCCAGGGGGTGATACAAAGACCCAGTACTTC. The encoded protein is CASTPGGDTKTQYF.

The rearrangement uses TRBV5-1 and TRBJ1-1; TRBD1 aligns across 8 bases. Germline V lookup: CDR1 SGHRS, CDR2 YFSETQ. V lost 4 bases and J lost 7; bases outside the gene matches: 9. The CDR3 extends over 14 amino acids. The CDR3 sequence: CASSARQGLIEAFF. The CDR3 DNA is TGCGCCAGCAGCGCGAGACAGGGGCTTATTGAAGCTTTCTTT.

V is TRBV20-1 and J is TRBJ2-7; 7 nucleotides match TRBD2. In germline, CDR1 is DFQATT, CDR2 SNEGSKA (reference sequence). This CDR3 has 18 residues. V gave up 3 bases and J gave up 3 bases; unmatched junction bases: 20. The CDR3 sequence: CSASSPPSGLIRGYEQYF. CDR3 DNA sequence: TGCAGTGCTAGTTCGCCCCCTAGCGGTCTCATTCGGGGCTACGAGCAGTACTTC.

The rearrangement joins TRBV19 to TRBJ1-5, with D possibly TRBD1 on 5 matching bases. There are 17 residues in the CDR3. Deletions cut 3 bases from V and 1 base from J, with 16 bases between. Germline CDR1 is LNHDA and CDR2 is SQIVND (reference sequence). The CDR3, as DNA: TGTGCCAGTAGTATGCCGCAGGGTAGTTTGAGCAATCAGCCCCAGCATTTT. Translated, it gives CASSMPQGSLSNQPQHF.